One sample yielded the 16 T cell receptor beta chains listed below, sequenced in a study of control samples from healthy donors and cancer patients. The table came from immunoSEQ multiplex PCR; TCRdb's copy has only in-frame clones and leaves some out. The data hold over 70,000 clones, with around 90% observed a single time. Sequencing input: blood. Receptor source: a woman aged 55-75 years in good health.

The rearrangement joins TRBV13 to TRBJ1-1; D is ambiguous. The germline V gene encodes CDR1 PRHDT and CDR2 FYEKMQ (reference sequence). The CDR3 runs to 12 residues. V was clipped by 2 bases and J by 7 bases, with 8 bases between them. Here the CDR3 DNA reads TGTGCCAGCAGCTTAATGATCGGTGAAGCTTTCTTT. Protein sequence: CASSLMIGEAFF.

This clone is termed medium-sized. J is TRBJ2-2 and V is TRBV5-5; no clear D gene. Between the trimmed V and J ends, which lost 1 base and 7 bases, there was a span of 14 bases. The germline CDR1 and CDR2 sequences are SGHKS and YYEKEE (reference sequence). This CDR3 has 15 amino acids. The CDR3 sequence is CASSLSVAQYGELFF. The CDR3 coding sequence is TGTGCCAGCAGCTTGAGTGTGGCCCAGTACGGGGAGCTGTTTTTT.

CDR3: CRLGTDTQYF. The CDR3 DNA reads as TGTCGCCTGGGCACAGATACGCAGTATTTT. V gene TRBV7-9 combines with J gene TRBJ2-3; D is unclear. Germline CDR1 SEHNR, CDR2 FQNEAQ (reference sequence). The CDR3 runs to 10 residues.

This clone was observed once. Here the CDR3 reads CASIPGGYSNQPQHF. CDR3 nucleotides: TGTGCCAGCATCCCAGGCGGGTATAGCAATCAGCCCCAGCATTTT. This rearrangement joins TRBV6-2 or TRBV6-3 to TRBJ1-5, with no clear D. V was pared by 7 bases and J by 0 bases, with 13 bases between. CDR3 length equals 15 residues. CDR1 and CDR2 from the germline V gene are MNHEY and SVGEGT.

This sequence joins TRBV7-8 and TRBJ2-3, with TRBD2 matching 7 bases. CDR3 size: 16 residues. Germline V gene data show CDR1 as SGHVS and CDR2 as FQNEAQ. V shed 5 bases and J 4 bases; nucleotides not matched to a gene: 12. Here the CDR3 DNA reads TGTGCCAGCAGCCAAGGGAGGCGGGGGTCGGCAGATACGCAGTATTTT. Protein product: CASSQGRRGSADTQYF.

This chain uses TRBV28 with TRBJ1-5, with D uncertain. V lost 5 bases to trimming and J lost 5 bases, with 7 bases between them. The germline V gene has CDR1 MDHEN and CDR2 SYDVKM. The CDR3 length is 12 residues. CDR3 bases: TGTGCCAGCAGTCCAATCCATCAGCCCCAGCATTTT. Translating it yields CASSPIHQPQHF.

The rearrangement joins TRBV25-1 to TRBJ1-3, with D maybe TRBD1 (6 bases). This CDR3 is 15 amino acids long. V was trimmed by 1 base and J by 2 bases, leaving 9 bases between them. CDR1 MGHDK and CDR2 SYGVNS come from the germline V gene. CDR3 in DNA: TGTGCCAGCAGTGAATCAGGGGCTACTGGAAACACCATATATTTT. This translates into CASSESGATGNTIYF.

V and J are TRBV9 and TRBJ2-1, with 7 nucleotides matching TRBD2. The ends lost 4 bases at V and 1 base at J; junction bases unmatched: 5. There are 15 residues in the CDR3. CDR1 SGDLS and CDR2 YYNGEE come from the germline V gene. CDR3 nucleotides: TGTGCCAGCAGCATAAGCGGGAATTCCTACAATGAGCAGTTCTTC. Translated: CASSISGNSYNEQFF.

The chain combines TRBV5-1 with TRBJ2-7; a weak D match, TRBD1 (6 bases). This CDR3 spans 16 amino acids. CDR1 is SGHRS and CDR2 is YFSETQ in the germline V gene. Trimming took off 1 base at V and 4 bases at J, with 18 bases between the two ends. The CDR3 DNA is TGCGCCAGCAGCTTGCTGTATCCGGGACATTCGTACGAGCAGTACTTC. This encodes CASSLLYPGHSYEQYF.

The genes are TRBV9 and TRBJ1-2, with a weak D call TRBD1 (6 bases). Germline CDR1 and CDR2: SGDLS and YYNGEE. CDR3 length: 13 residues. Deletions cut 3 bases from V and 4 bases from J, with 10 bases between. The CDR3 bases are TGTGCCAGCAGCGACGGGACAACCTATGGCTACACCTTC. It yields the protein CASSDGTTYGYTF.

This chain connects TRBV4-2 to TRBJ2-1; 16 nucleotides align to TRBD2. V shed 3 bases and J 9 bases; nucleotides not matched to a gene: 5. CDR1 is LGHNA and CDR2 is YNFKEQ in the germline V gene. This CDR3 has 16 amino acids. CDR3 DNA: TGTGCCAGCAGCCAGGGGACTAGCGGGAGGGCCGGTGAGCAGTTCTTC. Protein sequence: CASSQGTSGRAGEQFF.

The rearrangement links TRBV11-2 to TRBJ1-2, with 7 bases aligning to TRBD1. This CDR3 spans 15 amino acids. The J segment lost 4 bases and the V segment lost 0 bases, leaving 5 bases of the junction unmatched. The germline V gene encodes CDR1 SGHAT and CDR2 FQNNGV. For the CDR3, the DNA is TGTGCCAGCAGCTTAGACGGCAGGGGGGTCTATGGCTACACCTTC. This translates into CASSLDGRGVYGYTF. The whole variable domain, filled in from reference TRBV11-2 and TRBJ1-2, reads EAGVAQSPRYKIIEKRQSVAFWCNPISGHATLYWYQQILGQGPKLLIQFQNNGVVDDSQLPKDRFSAERLKGVDSTLKIQPAKLEDSAVYLCASSLDGRGVYGYTFGSGTRLTVV.

The genes are TRBV7-2 and TRBJ1-2; tentative D call: TRBD1 (5 bases). The length of the CDR3 is 18 residues. The V end was cut by 1 base, the J end by 3 bases, with 21 bases between. The germline V gene has CDR1 SGHTA and CDR2 FQGNSA. CDR3 in DNA: TGTGCCAGCAGCTTAGTTTTGGGAGGTAGTCGGGGGGACTATGGCTACACCTTC. This gives the protein CASSLVLGGSRGDYGYTF.

V gene TRBV9 combines with J gene TRBJ2-1; D not resolved. The CDR3 sequence is 14 residues long. The V end lost 0 bases, the J end lost 7 bases, and 11 bases lay between the germline ends. Germline V gene sequence: CDR1 SGDLS, CDR2 YYNGEE. In DNA, the CDR3 is TGTGCCAGCAGCGTAGGAACAAGCGTGAATGAGCAGTTCTTC. It specifies CASSVGTSVNEQFF.

The chain couples TRBV6-2 or TRBV6-3 to TRBJ2-7; TRBD2 matches 12 bases. Germline V gene data show CDR1 as MNHEY and CDR2 as SVGEGT. V was clipped by 4 bases and J by 4 bases; unmatched bases: 20. The CDR3 extends over 20 amino acids. The DNA for the CDR3 is TGTGCCAGCAGTTCGGCGCCCCGGCTAGCGGGAGGGCCTCGGGAGTACGAGCAGTACTTC. Protein sequence: CASSSAPRLAGGPREYEQYF.

The V gene is TRBV2, the J gene TRBJ1-2; 7 nucleotides agree with TRBD1. With V trimmed by 2 bases and J by 4 bases, 4 bases remained unmatched. CDR1 and CDR2 (germline): SNHLY, FYNNEI. CDR3 length equals 14 residues. The CDR3 region is CASSERTGTYGYTF. The CDR3 DNA follows: TGTGCCAGCAGTGAACGGACAGGAACCTATGGCTACACCTTC.